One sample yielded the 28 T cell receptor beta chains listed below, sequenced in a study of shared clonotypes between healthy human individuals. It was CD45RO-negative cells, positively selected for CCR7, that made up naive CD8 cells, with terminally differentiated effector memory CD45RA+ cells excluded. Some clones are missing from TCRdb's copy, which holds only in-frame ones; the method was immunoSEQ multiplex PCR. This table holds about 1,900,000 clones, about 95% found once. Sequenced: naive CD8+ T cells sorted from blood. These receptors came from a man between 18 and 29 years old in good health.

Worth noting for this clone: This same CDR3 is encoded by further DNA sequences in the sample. CDR3 coding DNA: TGTGCCAGCAGCTTTCGGACCGGGGAGCTGTTTTTT. It encodes CASSFRTGELFF. This chain connects TRBV7-9 to TRBJ2-2, with unresolved D. Per the germline V gene, CDR1 is SEHNR and CDR2 is FQNEAQ (reference sequence). V lost 3 bases and J lost 5, with 4 bases in between. This CDR3 has 12 amino acids.

The CDR3 loop reads CASSESGLADYEQYF. For the CDR3, the DNA is TGCGCCAGCAGTGAGTCTGGTCTAGCGGACTACGAGCAGTACTTC. The chain employs TRBV10-2 and TRBJ2-7, with TRBD2 identical over 7 bases. The V gene's germline CDR1 is WSHSY and CDR2 SAAADI. This CDR3 region has 15 residues. The V and J ends lost 0 bases and 3 bases, in that order; junction bases with no gene match: 5.

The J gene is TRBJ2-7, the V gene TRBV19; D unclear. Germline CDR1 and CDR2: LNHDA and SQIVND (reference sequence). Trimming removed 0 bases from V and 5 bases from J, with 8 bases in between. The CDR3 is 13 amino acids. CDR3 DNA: TGTGCCAGTAGTATAGACAGTGAGAACGAGCAGTACTTC. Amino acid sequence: CASSIDSENEQYF.

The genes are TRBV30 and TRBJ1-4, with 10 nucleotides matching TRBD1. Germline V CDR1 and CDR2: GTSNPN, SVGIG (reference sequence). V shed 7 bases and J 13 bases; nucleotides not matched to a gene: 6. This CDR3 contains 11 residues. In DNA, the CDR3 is TGTGCCTTTGACAGGGGGCTTGGACTGTTTTTT. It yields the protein CAFDRGLGLFF. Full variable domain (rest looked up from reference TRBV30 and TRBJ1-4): SQTIHQWPATLVQPVGSPLSLECTVEGTSNPNLYWYRQAAGRGLQLLFYSVGIGQISSEVPQNLSASRPQDRQFILSSKKLLLSDSGFYLCAFDRGLGLFFGSGTQLSVL.

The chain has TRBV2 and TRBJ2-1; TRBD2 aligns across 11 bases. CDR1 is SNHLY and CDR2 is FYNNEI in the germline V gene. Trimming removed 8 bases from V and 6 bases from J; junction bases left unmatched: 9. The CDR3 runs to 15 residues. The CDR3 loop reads CASQQLAGDSNEQFF. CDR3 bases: TGTGCCAGCCAACAACTAGCGGGAGATAGCAATGAGCAGTTCTTC.

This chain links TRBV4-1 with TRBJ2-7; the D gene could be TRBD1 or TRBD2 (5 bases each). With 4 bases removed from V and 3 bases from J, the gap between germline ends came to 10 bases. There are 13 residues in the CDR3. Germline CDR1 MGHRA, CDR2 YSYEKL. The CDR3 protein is CASSPGTFYEQYF. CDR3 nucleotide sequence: TGCGCCAGCAGCCCCGGGACGTTCTACGAGCAGTACTTC.

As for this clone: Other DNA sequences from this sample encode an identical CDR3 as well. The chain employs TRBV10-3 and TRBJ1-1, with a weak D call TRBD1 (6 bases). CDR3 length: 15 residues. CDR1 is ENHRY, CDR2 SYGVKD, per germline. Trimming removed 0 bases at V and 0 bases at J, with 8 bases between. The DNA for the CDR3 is TGTGCCATCAGTGAGTCACAGGGCTTGAACACTGAAGCTTTCTTT. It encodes CAISESQGLNTEAFF.

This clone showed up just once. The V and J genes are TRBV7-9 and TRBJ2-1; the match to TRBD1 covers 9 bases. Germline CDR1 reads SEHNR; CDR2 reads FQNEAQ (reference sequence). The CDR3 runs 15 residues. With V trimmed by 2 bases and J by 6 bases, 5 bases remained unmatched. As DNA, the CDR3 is TGTGCCAGCAGCTTATCACAGGGGGCCAGCAATGAGCAGTTCTTC. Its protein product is CASSLSQGASNEQFF. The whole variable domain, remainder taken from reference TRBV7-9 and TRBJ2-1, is DTGVSQNPRHKITKRGQNVTFRCDPISEHNRLYWYRQTLGQGPEFLTYFQNEAQLEKSRLLSDRFSAERPKGSFSTLEIQRTEQGDSAMYLCASSLSQGASNEQFFGPGTRLTVL.

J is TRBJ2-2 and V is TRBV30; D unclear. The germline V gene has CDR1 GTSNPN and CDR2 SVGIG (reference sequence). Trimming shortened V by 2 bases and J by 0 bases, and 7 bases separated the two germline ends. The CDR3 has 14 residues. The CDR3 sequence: CAWSFGTNTGELFF. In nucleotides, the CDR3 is TGTGCCTGGAGTTTCGGCACGAACACCGGGGAGCTGTTTTTT.

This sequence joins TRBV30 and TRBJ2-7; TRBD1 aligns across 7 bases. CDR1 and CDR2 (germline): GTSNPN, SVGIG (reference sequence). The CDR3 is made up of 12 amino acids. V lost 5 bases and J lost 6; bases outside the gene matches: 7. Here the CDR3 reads CAWSSQGREQYF. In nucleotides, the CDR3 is TGTGCCTGGTCCTCACAGGGGCGCGAGCAGTACTTC.

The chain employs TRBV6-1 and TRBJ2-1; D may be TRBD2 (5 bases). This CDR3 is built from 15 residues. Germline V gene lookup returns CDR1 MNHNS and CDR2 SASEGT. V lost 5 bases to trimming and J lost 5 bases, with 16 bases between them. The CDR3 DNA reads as TGTGCCAGCAGTCCACTAACCGGGGTAAACAATGAGCAGTTCTTC. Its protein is CASSPLTGVNNEQFF.

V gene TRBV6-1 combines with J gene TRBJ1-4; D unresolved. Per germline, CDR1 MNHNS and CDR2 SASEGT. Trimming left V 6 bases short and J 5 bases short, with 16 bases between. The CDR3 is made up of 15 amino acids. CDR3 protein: CASSPNMWANEKLFF. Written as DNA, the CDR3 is TGTGCCAGCAGCCCCAACATGTGGGCCAATGAAAAACTGTTTTTT.

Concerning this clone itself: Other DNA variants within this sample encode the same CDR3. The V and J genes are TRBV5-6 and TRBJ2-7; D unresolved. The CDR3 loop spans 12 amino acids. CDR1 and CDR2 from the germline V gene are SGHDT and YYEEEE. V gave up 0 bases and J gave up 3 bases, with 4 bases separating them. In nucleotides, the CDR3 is TGTGCCAGCAGCTTGGTACACTACGAGCAGTACTTC. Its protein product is CASSLVHYEQYF.

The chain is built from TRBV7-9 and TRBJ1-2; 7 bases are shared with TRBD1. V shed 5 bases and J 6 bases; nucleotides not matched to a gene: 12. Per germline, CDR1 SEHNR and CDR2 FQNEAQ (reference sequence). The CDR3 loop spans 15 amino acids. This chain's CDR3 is CASSPVPTGTDGYTF. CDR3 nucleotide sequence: TGTGCCAGCAGCCCCGTACCGACAGGGACCGATGGCTACACCTTC. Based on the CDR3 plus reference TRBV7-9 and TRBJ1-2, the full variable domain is DTGVSQNPRHKITKRGQNVTFRCDPISEHNRLYWYRQTLGQGPEFLTYFQNEAQLEKSRLLSDRFSAERPKGSFSTLEIQRTEQGDSAMYLCASSPVPTGTDGYTFGSGTRLTVV.

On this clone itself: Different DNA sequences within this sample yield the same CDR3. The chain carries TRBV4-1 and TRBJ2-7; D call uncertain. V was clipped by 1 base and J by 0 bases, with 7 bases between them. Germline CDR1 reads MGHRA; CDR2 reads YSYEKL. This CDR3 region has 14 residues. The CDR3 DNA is TGCGCCAGCAGCCAAGTTAGTGGCTCCTACGAGCAGTACTTC. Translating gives CASSQVSGSYEQYF.

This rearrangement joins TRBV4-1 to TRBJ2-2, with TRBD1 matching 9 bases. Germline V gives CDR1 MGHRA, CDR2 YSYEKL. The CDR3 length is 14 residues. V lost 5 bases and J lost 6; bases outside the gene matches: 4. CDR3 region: CASSARDRAGELFF. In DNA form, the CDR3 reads TGCGCCAGCAGCGCCCGGGACAGGGCCGGGGAGCTGTTTTTT.

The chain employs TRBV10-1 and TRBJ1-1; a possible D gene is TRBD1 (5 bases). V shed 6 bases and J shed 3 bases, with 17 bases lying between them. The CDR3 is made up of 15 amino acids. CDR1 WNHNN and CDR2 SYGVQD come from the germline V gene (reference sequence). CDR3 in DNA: TGCGCCAGCAGGTCGGGTACGGGGCCCTACACTGAAGCTTTCTTT. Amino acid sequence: CASRSGTGPYTEAFF.

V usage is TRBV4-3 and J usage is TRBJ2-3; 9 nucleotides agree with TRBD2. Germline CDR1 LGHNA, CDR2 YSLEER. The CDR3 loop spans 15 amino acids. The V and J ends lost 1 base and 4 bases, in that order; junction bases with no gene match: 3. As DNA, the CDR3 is TGCGCCAGCAGCCAAGGAGGGACTAGCTCAGATACGCAGTATTTT. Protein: CASSQGGTSSDTQYF.

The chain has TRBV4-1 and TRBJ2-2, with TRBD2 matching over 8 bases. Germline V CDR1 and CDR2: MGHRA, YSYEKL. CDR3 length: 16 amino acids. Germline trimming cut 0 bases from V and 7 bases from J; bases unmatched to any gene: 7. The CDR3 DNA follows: TGCGCCAGCAGCCAAGATGTTGGACTAGCTAGCGGGGAGCTGTTTTTT. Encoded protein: CASSQDVGLASGELFF.

The CDR3 region is CASSLSGLAVGNEQFF. The CDR3 nucleotides read TGTGCCAGCAGCCTTTCTGGACTAGCCGTCGGTAATGAGCAGTTCTTC. V is TRBV14 and J is TRBJ2-1; 8 nucleotides match TRBD2. CDR3 length: 16 amino acids. Germline CDR1 and CDR2: SGHDN and FVKESK. After removal of 4 bases from V and 7 bases from J, the junction contained 12 bases not matched to a gene.

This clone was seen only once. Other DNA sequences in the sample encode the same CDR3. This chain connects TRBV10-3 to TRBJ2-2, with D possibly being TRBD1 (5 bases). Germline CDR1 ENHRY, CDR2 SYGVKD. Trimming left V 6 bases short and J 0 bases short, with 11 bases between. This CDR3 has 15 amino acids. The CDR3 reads CAISEDSSNTGELFF. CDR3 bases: TGTGCCATCAGCGAAGACAGCTCGAACACCGGGGAGCTGTTTTTT.

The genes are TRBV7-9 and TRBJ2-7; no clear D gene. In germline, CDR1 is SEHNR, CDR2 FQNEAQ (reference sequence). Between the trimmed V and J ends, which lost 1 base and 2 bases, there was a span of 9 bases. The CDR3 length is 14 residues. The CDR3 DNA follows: TGTGCCAGCAGCTTAGACCCCCTGGCCTACGAGCAGTACTTC. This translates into CASSLDPLAYEQYF.

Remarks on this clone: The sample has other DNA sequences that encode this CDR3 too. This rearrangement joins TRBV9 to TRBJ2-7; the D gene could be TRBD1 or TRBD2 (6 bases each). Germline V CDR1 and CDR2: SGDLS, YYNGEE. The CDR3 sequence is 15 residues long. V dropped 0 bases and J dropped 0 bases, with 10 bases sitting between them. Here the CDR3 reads CASSVGGASSYEQYF. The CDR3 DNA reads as TGTGCCAGCAGCGTAGGGGGGGCTTCCTCCTACGAGCAGTACTTC.

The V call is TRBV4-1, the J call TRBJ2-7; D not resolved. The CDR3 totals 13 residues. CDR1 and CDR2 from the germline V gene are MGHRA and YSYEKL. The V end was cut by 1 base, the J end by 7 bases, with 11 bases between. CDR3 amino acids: CASSQGRVSEQYF. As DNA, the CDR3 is TGCGCCAGCAGCCAAGGGAGAGTTTCTGAGCAGTACTTC.

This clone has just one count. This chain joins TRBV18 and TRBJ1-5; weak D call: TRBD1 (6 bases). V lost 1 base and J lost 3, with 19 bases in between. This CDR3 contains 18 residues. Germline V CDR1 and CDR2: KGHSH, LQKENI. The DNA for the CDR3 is TGTGCCAGCTCACCACTTTACCTCTACAGGGTAATCAATCAGCCCCAGCATTTT. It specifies CASSPLYLYRVINQPQHF.

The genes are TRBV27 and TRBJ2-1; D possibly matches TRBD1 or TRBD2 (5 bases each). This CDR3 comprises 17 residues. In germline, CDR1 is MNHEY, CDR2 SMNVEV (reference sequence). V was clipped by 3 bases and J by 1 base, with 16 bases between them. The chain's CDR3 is CASSLPGTTSSYNEQFF. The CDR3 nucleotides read TGTGCCAGCAGTTTGCCCGGGACCACCTCTTCCTACAATGAGCAGTTCTTC.

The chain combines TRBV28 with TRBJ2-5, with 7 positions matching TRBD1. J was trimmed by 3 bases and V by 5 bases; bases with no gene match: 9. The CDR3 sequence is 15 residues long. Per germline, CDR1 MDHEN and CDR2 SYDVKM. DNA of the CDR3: TGTGCCAGCAGTATGATAACAGGGGTGGAAGAGACCCAGTACTTC. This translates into CASSMITGVEETQYF.

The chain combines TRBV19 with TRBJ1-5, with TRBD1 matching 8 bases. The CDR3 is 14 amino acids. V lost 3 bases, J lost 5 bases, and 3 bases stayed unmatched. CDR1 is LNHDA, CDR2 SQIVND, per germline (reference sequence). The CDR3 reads CASSIGQGYQPQHF. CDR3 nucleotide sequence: TGTGCCAGTAGTATCGGACAGGGTTATCAGCCCCAGCATTTT.